The clone carrying this T cell receptor (beta chain) was seen a few times. Its target is not known. TCRdb called the 5' RACE reads again in MiXCR, with one record for every CDR3 protein. The table includes a few hundred thousand distinct CDR3 sequences, around 9.6% detected once. This sample is drawn from a study of identical twins. CDR1 LNHNV and CDR2 YYDKDF come from the germline V gene (reference sequence). With V trimmed by 1 base and J by 5 bases, 13 bases remained unmatched. The CDR3 covers 17 residues. Study-wide points: High-abundance cord blood beta clonotypes had fewer insertions; memory repertoires showed none. A cross-sectional statistical analysis, not follow-up of the same donors, supported the conclusions.

The same sample was also used in a study of yellow fever vaccine responses in identical twins.

The TCR was taken from a woman between 18 and 30 years old in good health. J is TRBJ2-7 and V is TRBV15, with TRBD2 matching over 8 bases. The sequencing input was PBMCs. CDR3 bases: TGTGCCACCAGCAGAGTACCCCTTAGCGGGATAGGGAACGAGCAGTACTTC. Translated: CATSRVPLSGIGNEQYF.